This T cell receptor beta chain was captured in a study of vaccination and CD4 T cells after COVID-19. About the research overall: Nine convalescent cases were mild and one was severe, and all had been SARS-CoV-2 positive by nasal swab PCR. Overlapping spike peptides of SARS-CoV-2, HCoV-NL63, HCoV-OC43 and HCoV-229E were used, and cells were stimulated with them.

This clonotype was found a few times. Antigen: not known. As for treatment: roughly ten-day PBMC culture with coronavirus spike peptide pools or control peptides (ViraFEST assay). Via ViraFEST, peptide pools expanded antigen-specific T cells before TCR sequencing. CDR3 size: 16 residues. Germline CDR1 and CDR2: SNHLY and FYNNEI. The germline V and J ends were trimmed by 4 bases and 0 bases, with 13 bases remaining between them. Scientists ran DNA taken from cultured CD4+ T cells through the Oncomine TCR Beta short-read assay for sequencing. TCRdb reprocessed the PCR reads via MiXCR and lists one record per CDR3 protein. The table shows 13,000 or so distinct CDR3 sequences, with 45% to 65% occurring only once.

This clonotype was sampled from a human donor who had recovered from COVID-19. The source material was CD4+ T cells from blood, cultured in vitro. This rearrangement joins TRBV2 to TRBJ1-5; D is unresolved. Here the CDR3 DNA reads TGTGCCAGCAGTGTTGGGGAGGACTATAGCAATCAGCCCCAGCATTTT. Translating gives CASSVGEDYSNQPQHF. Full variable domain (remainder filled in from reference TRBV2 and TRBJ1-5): EPEVTQTPSHQVTQMGQEVILRCVPISNHLYFYWYRQILGQKVEFLVSFYNNEISEKSEIFDDQFSVERPDGSNFTLKIRSTKLEDSAMYFCASSVGEDYSNQPQHFGDGTRLSIL.